The sequence of this T cell receptor (beta chain) was determined in a study of blood T cell dynamics during melanoma immunotherapy. In the study overall: First-line therapy was either pembrolizumab or nivolumab with ipilimumab for metastatic melanoma.

Method: immunoSEQ multiplex PCR; TCRdb's copy keeps in-frame clones and lacks some. The sample has 9,900 or so clones, about 83% seen once; the top ten hold approximately 15%. Time point reported: pre-treatment baseline. Patients with prior systemic cancer treatment, concomitant immunosuppressants, or other active malignancies were excluded. This TCR came from a human donor with melanoma. Sequences were derived from blood, sampled from a patient treated with checkpoint blockade.

The DNA of the CDR3 is TGTGCCAGCAGCTCTGGACAGGGTCGCTACAATGAGCAGTTCTTC. Its protein product is CASSSGQGRYNEQFF. The chain carries TRBV9 and TRBJ2-1, with TRBD1 matching 8 bases. With V trimmed by 4 bases and J by 3 bases, 6 bases remained unmatched. Looked up from germline, CDR1 is SGDLS and CDR2 is YYNGEE. This CDR3 contains 15 residues.